This note documents a single T cell receptor beta chain sequence. Germline CDR1 SGHTA, CDR2 FQGTGA. After removal of 6 bases from V and 2 bases from J, the junction contained 12 bases not matched to a gene. The CDR3 loop spans 17 amino acids. This record belongs to a study of blood T cell repertoires in COVID-19. Study-wide background: PBMCs, B-cell-depleted T cells, or T cells provided the cDNA or gDNA that made up the material.

Original analysis: Nucleated cell number was recorded as an estimate derived from reference gene primer amplification. The repertoire was sequenced with immunoSEQ multiplex PCR; TCRdb's copy has only in-frame clones and lacks some. V and J calls and clone size are given by that table; D and trimming were obtained from the DNA. This table has fewer than 100,000 clones, 75% to 90% appearing once. Input material: peripheral blood. V gene TRBV7-3 combines with J gene TRBJ2-3, with 9 bases aligning to TRBD2. The TCR was taken from a human donor in a cohort sampled during active COVID-19. The CDR3 nucleotides read TGTGCCAGCAGTCCTGGGGCTAGCGGGGCCAACACAGATACGCAGTATTTT. Protein product: CASSPGASGANTDTQYF.